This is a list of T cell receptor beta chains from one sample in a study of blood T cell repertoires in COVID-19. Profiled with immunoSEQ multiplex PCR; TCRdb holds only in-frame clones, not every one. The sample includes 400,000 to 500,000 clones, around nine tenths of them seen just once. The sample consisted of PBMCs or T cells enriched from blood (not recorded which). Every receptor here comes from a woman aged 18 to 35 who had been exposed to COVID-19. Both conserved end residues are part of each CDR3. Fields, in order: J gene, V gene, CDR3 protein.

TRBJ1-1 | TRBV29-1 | CSVRQGLGEAFF
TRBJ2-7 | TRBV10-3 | CAISVGTNYEQYF
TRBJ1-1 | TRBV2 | CATLEGEPPEAFF
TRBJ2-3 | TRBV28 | CASGTASGIVDTQYF
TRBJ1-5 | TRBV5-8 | CASSLGKGQGEGQPQHF
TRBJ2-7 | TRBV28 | CASIETGAWGEQYF
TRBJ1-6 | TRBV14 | CASSRTGGPPGSPLHF
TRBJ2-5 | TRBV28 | CASTSRGGSETQYF
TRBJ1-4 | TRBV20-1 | CSAPFGEKLFF
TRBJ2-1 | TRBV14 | CASSQVDRGAFYNEQFF
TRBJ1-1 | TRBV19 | CASQRQGANTEAFF
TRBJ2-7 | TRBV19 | CASSAQGFHEQYF
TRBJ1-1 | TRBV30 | CAWSISESLNTEAFF
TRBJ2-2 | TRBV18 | CASSHQANTGELFF
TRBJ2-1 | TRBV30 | CAWSESGYNEQFF
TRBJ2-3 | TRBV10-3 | CAIRPGQGRVLAGGTDTQYF
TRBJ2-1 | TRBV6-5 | CASSYSASLNEQFF
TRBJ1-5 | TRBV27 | CASSRGSNQPQHF
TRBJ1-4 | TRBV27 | CASSFQGTNEKLFF
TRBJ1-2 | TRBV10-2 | CASSEQGWSYGYTF
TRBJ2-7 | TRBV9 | CASSVATHAEQYF
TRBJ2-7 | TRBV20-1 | CSASALAGQSYEQYF
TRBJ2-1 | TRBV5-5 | CASSHTSGGYNEQFF
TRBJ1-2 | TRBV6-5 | CASSSQGRRGYTF
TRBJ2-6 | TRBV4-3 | CASSQDGTGTGANVLTF
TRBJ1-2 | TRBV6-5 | CASIVGESFYGYTF
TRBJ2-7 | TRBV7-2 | CASSPDRARTYEQYF
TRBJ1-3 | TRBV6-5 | CASSTDRAPGNTIYF
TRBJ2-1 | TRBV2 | CARRSGGMEQFF
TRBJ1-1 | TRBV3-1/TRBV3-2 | CASSQDRGMNTEAFF
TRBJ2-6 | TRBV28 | CASVSAGSGANVLTF
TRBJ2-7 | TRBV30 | CAWDYGAGGGSYEQYF
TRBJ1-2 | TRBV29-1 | CSVESAATDNTF
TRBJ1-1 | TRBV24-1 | CATSDNRGTEAFF
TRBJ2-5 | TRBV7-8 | CASRRNSREETQYF
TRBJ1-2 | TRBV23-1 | CASSHRQDYGYTF
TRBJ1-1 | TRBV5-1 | CASSFDTPNTEAFF
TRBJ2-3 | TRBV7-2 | CASNSPWGLARDTQYF
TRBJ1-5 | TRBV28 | CASSNRGSNQPQHF
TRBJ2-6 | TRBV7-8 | CASSFQGRTGANVLTF
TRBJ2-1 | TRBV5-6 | CASSSGLAGEQFF
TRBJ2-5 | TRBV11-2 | CASSASTGAQETQYF
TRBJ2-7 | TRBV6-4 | CASSKIAFSYEQYF
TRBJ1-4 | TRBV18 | CASSPSSGQGVEKLFF
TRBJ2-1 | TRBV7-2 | CASSHPTSGRNVGNEQFF
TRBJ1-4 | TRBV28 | CASSLDPTASNEKLFF
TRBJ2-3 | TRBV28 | CASSLIQGGTQYF
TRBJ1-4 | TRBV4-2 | CASSHSRGATNEKLFF
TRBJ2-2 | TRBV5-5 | CASSVSGRGLNGELFF
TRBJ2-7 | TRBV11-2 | CASSPPGLAGAGEQYF
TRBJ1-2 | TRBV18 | CASSPRGGDGYTF
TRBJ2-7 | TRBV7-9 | CASSFGGQFDSYEQYF
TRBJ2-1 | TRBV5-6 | CASSSGTRIYNEQFF
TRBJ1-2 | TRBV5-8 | CASIIQGADYGYTF
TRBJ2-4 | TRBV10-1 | CASSDGNIQYF